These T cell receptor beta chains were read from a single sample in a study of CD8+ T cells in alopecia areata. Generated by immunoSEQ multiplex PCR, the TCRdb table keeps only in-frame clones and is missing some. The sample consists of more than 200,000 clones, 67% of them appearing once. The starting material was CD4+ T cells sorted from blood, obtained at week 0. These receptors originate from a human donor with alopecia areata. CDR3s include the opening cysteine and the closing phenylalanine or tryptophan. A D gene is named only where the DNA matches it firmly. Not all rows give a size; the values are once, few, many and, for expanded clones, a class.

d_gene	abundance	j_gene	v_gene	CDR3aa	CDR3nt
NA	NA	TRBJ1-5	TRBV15	CATSRVGGSGQPQHF	TGTGCCACCAGCAGAGTAGGAGGCTCCGGTCAGCCCCAGCATTTT
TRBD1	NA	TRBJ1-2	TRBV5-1	CASSRGQDGVGYTF	TGCGCCAGCAGCAGGGGACAGGATGGCGTTGGCTACACCTTC
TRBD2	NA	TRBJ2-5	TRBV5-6	CASSLGRPGGFQETQYF	TGTGCCAGCAGCTTGGGCAGGCCGGGGGGTTTTCAAGAGACCCAGTACTTC
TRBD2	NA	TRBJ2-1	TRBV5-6	CASSLDSGGSYNEQFF	TGTGCCAGCAGCTTGGATAGCGGGGGCTCCTACAATGAGCAGTTCTTC
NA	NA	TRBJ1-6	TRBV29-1	CSVALGNSPLHF	TGCAGCGTTGCGCTGGGTAATTCACCCCTCCACTTT
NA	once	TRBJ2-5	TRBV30	CAWTVGLTGSQETQYF	TGTGCCTGGACTGTAGGCCTAACAGGGAGCCAAGAGACCCAGTACTTC
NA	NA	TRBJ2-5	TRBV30	CAWSGGETQYF	TGTGCCTGGAGTGGGGGGGAGACCCAGTACTTC
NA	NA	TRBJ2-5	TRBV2	CASSAVGQETQYF	TGTGCCAGCAGTGCCGTGGGACAAGAGACCCAGTACTTC
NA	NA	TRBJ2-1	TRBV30	CAWNSYVSSGVNYNEQFF	TGTGCCTGGAACAGTTATGTCTCGTCGGGGGTGAACTACAATGAGCAGTTCTTC
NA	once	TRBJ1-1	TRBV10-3	CAISEGQMAAFF	TGTGCCATCAGTGAAGGGCAGATGGCGGCTTTCTTT
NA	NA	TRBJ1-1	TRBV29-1	CSVARGTEAFF	TGCAGCGTCGCACGGGGCACTGAAGCTTTCTTT
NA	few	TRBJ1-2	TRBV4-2	CASSQGQNYGYTF	TGTGCCAGCAGCCAAGGGCAAAACTATGGCTACACCTTC
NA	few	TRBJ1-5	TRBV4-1	CASSPTNRVQPQHF	TGCGCCAGCAGCCCGACAAATAGGGTTCAGCCCCAGCATTTT
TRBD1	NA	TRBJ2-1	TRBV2	CASRKTGDTYNEQFF	TGTGCCAGCAGAAAGACAGGGGACACCTACAATGAGCAGTTCTTC
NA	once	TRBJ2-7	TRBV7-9	CASNRLGEAYEQYF	TGTGCCAGCAACCGACTAGGGGAGGCCTACGAGCAGTACTTC
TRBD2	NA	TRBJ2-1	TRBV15	CATLGLAGHNEQFF	TGTGCCACCCTGGGACTAGCGGGTCACAATGAGCAGTTCTTC
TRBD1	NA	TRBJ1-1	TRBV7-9	CASSPQGAGTEAFF	TGTGCCAGCAGCCCACAGGGGGCCGGGACTGAAGCTTTCTTT
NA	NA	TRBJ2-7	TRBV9	CASSADGRLGYEQYF	TGTGCCAGCAGCGCAGATGGGAGACTGGGATACGAGCAGTACTTC
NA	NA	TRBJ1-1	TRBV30	CAWIPRGDTEAFF	TGTGCCTGGATTCCGAGGGGGGACACTGAAGCTTTCTTT
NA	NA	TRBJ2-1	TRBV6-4	CASSGRLGGNEQFF	TGTGCCAGCAGTGGCCGACTAGGCGGCAATGAGCAGTTCTTC
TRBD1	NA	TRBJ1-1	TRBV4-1	CASSLTQGNTEAFF	TGCGCCAGCAGCCTCACACAGGGGAATACTGAAGCTTTCTTT
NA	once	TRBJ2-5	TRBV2	CAISEPRETQYF	TGTGCCATCAGTGAGCCAAGAGAGACCCAGTACTTC
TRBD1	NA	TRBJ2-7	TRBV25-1	CASSDRLSGTGREQYF	TGTGCCAGCAGTGACCGCCTTTCCGGGACAGGGAGAGAGCAGTACTTC
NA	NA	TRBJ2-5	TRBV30	CAWSVLGEGGETQYF	TGTGCCTGGAGTGTACTTGGCGAAGGAGGGGAGACCCAGTACTTC
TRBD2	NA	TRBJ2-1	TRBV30	CAWASGGAYNEQFF	TGTGCCTGGGCAAGCGGGGGGGCCTACAATGAGCAGTTCTTC
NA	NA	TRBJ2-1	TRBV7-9	CASSNPYNEQFF	TGTGCCAGCAGCAACCCCTACAATGAGCAGTTCTTC
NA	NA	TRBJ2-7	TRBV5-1	CASSLGLPKNYEQYF	TGCGCCAGCAGCTTGGGACTACCGAAAAACTACGAGCAGTACTTC
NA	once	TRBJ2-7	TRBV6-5	CASSTNPGTEQYF	TGTGCCAGCAGTACAAACCCAGGGACCGAGCAGTACTTC
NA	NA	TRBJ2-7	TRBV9	CASSLIGGGEQYF	TGTGCCAGCAGCTTAATTGGGGGTGGCGAGCAGTACTTC
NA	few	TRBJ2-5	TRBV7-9	CASSLAPQRFQETQYF	TGTGCCAGCAGCTTAGCTCCTCAGCGATTCCAAGAGACCCAGTACTTC
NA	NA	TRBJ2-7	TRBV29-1	CSVDQGYEQYF	TGCAGCGTTGACCAAGGGTACGAGCAGTACTTC
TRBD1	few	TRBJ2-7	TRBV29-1	CSVWTGPAEQYF	TGCAGCGTCTGGACAGGGCCGGCCGAGCAGTACTTC
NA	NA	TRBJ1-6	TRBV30	CAWSPGVASPLHF	TGTGCCTGGAGTCCCGGCGTTGCATCACCCCTCCACTTT
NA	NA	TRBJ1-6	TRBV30	CAWKGNLYNSPLHF	TGTGCCTGGAAAGGAAATCTATATAATTCACCCCTCCACTTT
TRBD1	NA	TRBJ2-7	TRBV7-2	CASSQGAQGLIHEQYF	TGTGCCAGCAGCCAAGGGGCACAGGGGTTGATCCACGAGCAGTACTTC
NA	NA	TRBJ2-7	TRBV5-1	CASSRDGSYEQYF	TGCGCCAGCAGCCGGGACGGCTCCTACGAGCAGTACTTC
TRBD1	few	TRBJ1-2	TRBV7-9	CASSLGTDYGYTF	TGTGCCAGCAGCTTGGGGACAGACTATGGCTACACCTTC
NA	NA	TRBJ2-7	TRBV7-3	CASSLKGIHHEQYF	TGTGCCAGCAGCTTAAAGGGGATACACCACGAGCAGTACTTC
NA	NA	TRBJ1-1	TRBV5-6	CASSLRVNTEAFF	TGTGCCAGCAGCTTGAGGGTGAACACTGAAGCTTTCTTT
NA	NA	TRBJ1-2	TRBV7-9	CASSSTSRGYTF	TGTGCCAGCAGCTCCACTTCACGTGGCTACACCTTC
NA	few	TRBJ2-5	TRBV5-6	CASSLGGGEETQYF	TGTGCCAGCAGCTTAGGCGGGGGCGAAGAGACCCAGTACTTC
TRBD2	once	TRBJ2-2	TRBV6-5	CASSYRRGAVTGELFF	TGTGCCAGCAGTTACCGGCGGGGGGCGGTCACCGGGGAGCTGTTTTTT
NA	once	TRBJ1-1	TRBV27	CASSLSGQFAFF	TGTGCCAGCAGTTTATCAGGACAGTTCGCTTTCTTT
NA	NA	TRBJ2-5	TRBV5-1	CASSLVQEQETQYF	TGCGCCAGCAGCTTGGTACAGGAACAAGAGACCCAGTACTTC
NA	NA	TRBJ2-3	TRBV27	CASRFGDTQYF	TGTGCCAGTCGATTCGGGGATACGCAGTATTTT